A selection of T cell receptor beta chains follows, all from one sample in a study of shared T cell receptors in the human thymus. Sequencing used immunoSEQ multiplex PCR; TCRdb keeps in-frame clones, though not all of them. This sample carries some 760,000 clones, approximately 85% of them seen once, and the ten largest clones take more than 0.008%. These data were likewise used in another study, on human thymus T cells.

The specimen sequenced was thymocytes. These receptors came from a girl under three years old with a congenital heart defect. CDR3s include the opening cysteine and the closing phenylalanine or tryptophan. Each record gives: clone size, D gene, V gene, J gene, CDR3 DNA, CDR3 protein. A D gene is named only where the DNA matches it firmly. Part of the rows lack a size; the others show once, few, many or a class for expanded clones.

NA	NA	TRBV5-1	TRBJ2-7	TGCGCCAGCAGCAACGACACAGGGATTTCTAACGAGCAGTACTTC	CASSNDTGISNEQYF
NA	TRBD1	TRBV5-1	TRBJ2-1	TGCGCCAGCAGCTGGGACAGCTACCTGTACAATGAGCAGTTCTTC	CASSWDSYLYNEQFF
NA	NA	TRBV11-2	TRBJ1-5	TGTGCCAGCAGCTTAGACACAGGCGCACGACCTAGCAATCAGCCCCAGCATTTT	CASSLDTGARPSNQPQHF
NA	TRBD1	TRBV7-9	TRBJ2-7	TGTGCCAGCACGCGCCGGGACAGGGGGTACGAGCAGTACTTC	CASTRRDRGYEQYF
NA	TRBD1	TRBV6-5	TRBJ1-4	TGTGCCAGCAGTCCGCCGGACAGGACTGGTGAAAAACTGTTTTTT	CASSPPDRTGEKLFF
few	NA	TRBV19	TRBJ2-7	TGTGCCAGTGTCGGGGCGGATCGGGGGAATCCCAGCTCCTACGAGCAGTACTTC	CASVGADRGNPSSYEQYF
NA	TRBD1	TRBV9	TRBJ1-2	TGTGCCAGCAGCGGGCGGGACAGGGAGCCCTATGGCTACACCTTC	CASSGRDREPYGYTF
NA	TRBD2	TRBV5-5	TRBJ2-3	TGTGCCAGCAGCTCCGGACTAGCGGGGCGTAGAGATACGCAGTATTTT	CASSSGLAGRRDTQYF
NA	TRBD1	TRBV25-1	TRBJ2-7	TGTGCCAGCAGTGAAGGGACAGTTTTCGACGAGCAGTACTTC	CASSEGTVFDEQYF
NA	NA	TRBV2	TRBJ1-2	TGTGCCCGAAAGGGCAGGGGAGGCTACACCTTC	CARKGRGGYTF
NA	NA	TRBV4-3	TRBJ1-1	TGCGCCAGCAGCCAAGCTAACTCGAACACTGAAGCTTTCTTT	CASSQANSNTEAFF
NA	NA	TRBV21-1	TRBJ1-5	TGTGCCAGCAGCCCCGGGACAATAGGACAGCCCCAGCATTTT	CASSPGTIGQPQHF
NA	NA	TRBV7-8	TRBJ2-2	TGTGCCAGCAGGGCGCTTTACAGGGGAGGCACCGCGAACACCGGGGAGCTGTTTTTT	CASRALYRGGTANTGELFF
NA	TRBD2	TRBV5-5	TRBJ2-4	TGTGCCAGCAGCCCTGGACTAGCGGGAGACAAAAACATTCAGTACTTC	CASSPGLAGDKNIQYF
NA	TRBD1	TRBV5-1	TRBJ2-5	TGCGCCAGCAGCTGCCGCTCGACAGGGCTAGAGACCCAGTACTTC	CASSCRSTGLETQYF
NA	TRBD1	TRBV9	TRBJ2-7	TGTGCCAGCAGCCCCTGGGACAGGTTCTACGAGCAGTACTTC	CASSPWDRFYEQYF
NA	NA	TRBV5-1	TRBJ2-2	TGCGCCAGCAGCTTGGCGGGTCACTACACCGACACCGGGGAGCTGTTTTTT	CASSLAGHYTDTGELFF
NA	NA	TRBV5-4	TRBJ2-3	TGTGCCAGCAGCCCTAGAGGGCCAGATACGCAGTATTTT	CASSPRGPDTQYF
NA	NA	TRBV4-2	TRBJ1-6	TGTGCCAGCAGCCAAGACCCCGGACAGACAAAAAACGAAAAAGCATCACCCCTCCACTTT	CASSQDPGQTKNEKASPLHF
NA	NA	TRBV5-1	TRBJ1-2	TGCGCCAGCAGCAGCCTATCGACGGGAAACTATGGCTACACCTTC	CASSSLSTGNYGYTF
NA	NA	TRBV9	TRBJ2-7	TGTGCCAGCAGCGTAGAGTCTGATCGGGGGTACCACGAGCAGTACTTC	CASSVESDRGYHEQYF
once	NA	TRBV5-6	TRBJ2-2	TGTGCCAGCAGCTTGGGGGCGGGACCCGAGGAGCTGTTTTTT	CASSLGAGPEELFF
once	NA	TRBV11-2	TRBJ1-1	TGTGCCAGCAGCTTGGGCAGGGGTATTTCGGAGTTGAACACTGAAGCTTTCTTT	CASSLGRGISELNTEAFF
NA	NA	TRBV7-9	TRBJ2-1	TGTGCCAGCAGCTGGTCAGGGTACTCCTACAATGAGCAGTTCTTC	CASSWSGYSYNEQFF
NA	TRBD2	TRBV5-1	TRBJ2-4	TGCGCCAGCAGCTTGAAAGGACTAGCGTGGGATAAAAACATTCAGTACTTC	CASSLKGLAWDKNIQYF
NA	NA	TRBV27	TRBJ2-3	TGTGCCAGCAGTCCCCACTTCGGGACGCAGTATTTT	CASSPHFGTQYF
NA	NA	TRBV15	TRBJ2-6	TGTGCCACCAGCAGGAGGTCGAGGGAACACTTCTCTGGGGCCAACGTCCTGACTTTC	CATSRRSREHFSGANVLTF